The clone carrying this T cell receptor beta chain has at least ten counts. This entry comes from a study of human T cells and chemical hapten exposure. Time point defined: healthy volunteer bleed at 6 weeks. Total RNA came from unfractionated whole blood. Germline CDR1 ENHRY, CDR2 SYGVKD. The CDR3 is 15 amino acids. Trimming took off 0 bases at V and 0 bases at J, with 9 bases between the two ends. Each CDR3 protein gets one entry after TCRdb re-called the RACE reads with MiXCR. The table lists roughly 71,000 distinct CDR3 sequences, about 6% of them singletons. Sample: whole blood. The chain has TRBV10-3 and TRBJ2-7, with a possible D match to TRBD1 (6 bases). The sequence derives from a female donor in good health. Some clones in this sample may be carry-over from other donors' samples. In DNA, the CDR3 is TGTGCCATCAGTGAGTCGCAGGGGCGCTCCTACGAGCAGTACTTC. Translated: CAISESQGRSYEQYF.